The rows below give T cell receptor beta chains drawn from one sample of a study of T-cell memory formation after mild COVID-19. TCRdb re-derived calls from the 5' RACE reads in MiXCR, one entry per CDR3 protein. The sample consists of a few hundred thousand distinct CDR3 sequences, approximately 8% of them appearing once. The specimen was PBMCs or a T cell subset sorted from them (not recorded which). The receptors stem from a man aged 18 to 35 who had mild COVID-19 (a few samples of this study predate the infection). Cell type and time point are not known. The CDR3 runs from the conserved cysteine through the conserved F or W. D genes are given only for firm matches. Expanded clones are given a class, and other clones once, few, many or no size at all.

-,TRBJ2-1,-,TRBV2,TGTGCCGGTCTATCGACTCCTAGCTCCTACAATGAGCAGTTCTTC,CAGLSTPSSYNEQFF
many,TRBJ2-1,-,TRBV6-2/TRBV6-3,TGTGCCAGCAGTTACGGGAGCTCCTACAATGAGCAGTTCTTC,CASSYGSSYNEQFF
-,TRBJ2-5,-,TRBV11-1,TGTGCCAGCACCACCCAAACAGGCGGAGAGACCCAGTACTTC,CASTTQTGGETQYF
-,TRBJ2-7,TRBD2,TRBV10-3,TGTGCCATTAATCGGGGAACAGCGGGAAGCTCCTACGAGCAGTACTTC,CAINRGTAGSSYEQYF
few,TRBJ2-2,TRBD1,TRBV6-1,TGTGCCAGCAGCCTCCGGGACAGGGTTCCCGGGGAGCTGTTTTTT,CASSLRDRVPGELFF
few,TRBJ1-5,-,TRBV11-2,TGTGCCAGCAGCTCAGACAGAGACATCAATCAGCCCCAGCATTTT,CASSSDRDINQPQHF
-,TRBJ1-2,-,TRBV11-2,TGTGCCAGCAGCTCAAGCCCATCTAACTATGGCTACACCTTC,CASSSSPSNYGYTF
-,TRBJ1-2,-,TRBV5-1,TGCGCCAGCAGCTTGGAAAGCAGTCTTGGCTACACCTTC,CASSLESSLGYTF
-,TRBJ2-5,TRBD2,TRBV27,TGTGCCAGCAGAATAGCGGGGGCCCGGGAGACCAAGTACTTC,CASRIAGARETKYF
-,TRBJ2-7,TRBD2,TRBV24-1,TGTGCCATCAAAGGGACTAGCTACGAGCAGTACTTC,CAIKGTSYEQYF
-,TRBJ1-1,-,TRBV5-1,TGCGCCAGCAGCTCGCCGGCAGCCGGGGAAGCTTTCTTT,CASSSPAAGEAFF
few,TRBJ2-2,-,TRBV6-5,TGTGCCAGCAGCGTATCCGGGCCACCGAACACCGGGGAGCTGTTTTTT,CASSVSGPPNTGELFF
-,TRBJ2-1,TRBD2,TRBV6-5,TGTGCCAGCAGTTCCCCTAGCGGGGGGGCGTTCAATGAGCAGTTCTTC,CASSSPSGGAFNEQFF
-,TRBJ2-5,TRBD2,TRBV7-8,TGTGCCAGCAGCTCACGGACTAGGCCGGAGACCCAGTACTTC,CASSSRTRPETQYF
once,TRBJ1-4,-,TRBV29-1,TGCAGCGTGGTCGGACAGAATGCAACTAATGAAAAACTGTTTTTT,CSVVGQNATNEKLFF
-,TRBJ1-5,-,TRBV5-6,TGTGCCAGCAGCTTAGAGGGGTATAGAAATCAGCCCCAGCATTTT,CASSLEGYRNQPQHF
-,TRBJ1-1,-,TRBV20-1,TGCAGTCCCTTTGGACAGCGGGGGACTGAAGCTTTCTTT,CSPFGQRGTEAFF
few,TRBJ2-5,-,TRBV10-3,TGTGCCATCAGTGAGTCCCAGGAAGAGACCCAGTACTTC,CAISESQEETQYF
few,TRBJ2-5,TRBD2,TRBV5-4,TGTGCCAGCAGCCCGGGGGGTTTAGCAGGGATGGAGACCCAGTACTTC,CASSPGGLAGMETQYF
few,TRBJ1-5,-,TRBV7-2,TGTGCCAGCGGAGCTTTGTATAGCAATCAGCCCCAGCATTTT,CASGALYSNQPQHF
-,TRBJ2-3,TRBD2,TRBV4-3,TGCGCCAGCAGCCAACATCTAGCGGGGGGGGCAGATACGCAGTATTTT,CASSQHLAGGADTQYF
-,TRBJ1-2,-,TRBV24-1,TGTGCCACCAGTGACTCGACAGTGGGCTATGGCTACACCTTC,CATSDSTVGYGYTF
few,TRBJ1-1,-,TRBV5-1,TGCGCCAGCAGCTGGAACACCAACACTGAAGCTTTCTTT,CASSWNTNTEAFF
-,TRBJ1-6,-,TRBV20-1,TGCAGTGCTAGTGCAGGGAATTCACCCCTCCACTTT,CSASAGNSPLHF
-,TRBJ1-2,TRBD1,TRBV12-3/TRBV12-4,TGTGCCAGCATTATACAGGGGATTGGGGGAGACTATGGCTACACCTTC,CASIIQGIGGDYGYTF
-,TRBJ2-1,TRBD1,TRBV3-1,TGTGCCAGCAGCCACCGGGACAGGGTCTACAATGAGCAGTTCTTC,CASSHRDRVYNEQFF
few,TRBJ1-1,TRBD1,TRBV12-3/TRBV12-4,TGTGCCAGCAGTTTTAGGTGGCAGGGGGTTGCTTTCTTT,CASSFRWQGVAFF
-,TRBJ2-5,-,TRBV27,TGTGCCAGCAGTTTCGGGCCCCGGAAAACAGGGATGGGAGAGACCCAGTACTTC,CASSFGPRKTGMGETQYF
many,TRBJ2-3,-,TRBV7-9,TGTGCCAGCAGCTTAGGGTTGGCGGAACCCACAGATACGCAGTATTTT,CASSLGLAEPTDTQYF
few,TRBJ2-3,TRBD1,TRBV11-2,TGTGCCAGCAGCTCCACGCGAGGGTCCGGGACAGGGTCAGATACGCAGTATTTT,CASSSTRGSGTGSDTQYF
few,TRBJ2-2,TRBD1,TRBV5-1,TGCGCCAGCAGCGACGAGCCGGGACAGTACACCGGGGAGCTGTTTTTT,CASSDEPGQYTGELFF